The 10 T cell receptor beta chains given below trace back to one sample, sequenced in a study of T cell responses to AZD1222 COVID-19 vaccine. Measured with immunoSEQ multiplex PCR; TCRdb has only the in-frame clones, and not every one. The sample contains about 100,000 clones, 92% of which appear only once. The sequencing here drew on peripheral blood, taken on day 0 of AZD1222 vaccination. The receptors here all came from an adult in good health.

V and J are TRBV9 and TRBJ2-6; D remains unclear. The V end was cut by 2 bases, the J end by 6 bases, with 6 bases between. CDR3 length: 13 amino acids. CDR1 SGDLS and CDR2 YYNGEE come from the germline V gene. CDR3 DNA: TGTGCCAGCAGCGTGCCGCAGGCCAACGTCCTGACTTTC. This translates into CASSVPQANVLTF.

The CDR3 nucleotides are TGTGCCAGCAGTTACGACAGGGGTGCAGGCTACAATGAGCAGTTCTTC. Its protein is CASSYDRGAGYNEQFF. The J gene is TRBJ2-1, the V gene TRBV6-5; 8 bases match TRBD1. V shed 2 bases, J shed 3 bases, and the junction held 6 bases outside the gene matches. Germline CDR1 reads MNHEY; CDR2 reads SVGAGI. The CDR3 loop spans 16 amino acids.

This clone is medium-sized in the sample. This chain joins TRBV2 and TRBJ1-1, with TRBD1 identical over 8 bases. Germline-derived CDR1 and CDR2 are SNHLY and FYNNEI. Trimming cost V 4 bases and J 0 bases; bases outside gene matches: 7. The CDR3 runs 16 residues. DNA for the CDR3: TGTGCCAGCAGTGCCCGCAGGGGGCAGGTGAACACTGAAGCTTTCTTT. Translation gives CASSARRGQVNTEAFF.

In nucleotides, the CDR3 is TGTGCCAGCAGTTTCTACAGGGCCCTGAACACTGAAGCTTTCTTT. It yields the protein CASSFYRALNTEAFF. The chain links TRBV28 to TRBJ1-1; perhaps TRBD1 as D (6 bases). Germline CDR1 is MDHEN and CDR2 is SYDVKM. With 3 bases removed from V and 0 bases from J, the gap between germline ends came to 11 bases. The CDR3 has 15 residues.

The chain is built from TRBV6-1 and TRBJ1-2, with 10 bases aligning to TRBD1. Trimming at V came to 4 bases and at J to 1 base, leaving 9 bases not matched to a gene. This CDR3 contains 17 residues. Germline loops: CDR1 MNHNS, CDR2 SASEGT. The CDR3 region is CASSVGTGARRNYGYTF. The DNA of the CDR3 is TGTGCCAGCAGTGTCGGGACAGGGGCGCGTCGTAACTATGGCTACACCTTC.

V and J are TRBV28 and TRBJ2-7; the match to TRBD2 covers 12 bases. In germline, CDR1 is MDHEN, CDR2 SYDVKM. The V and J ends lost 2 bases and 5 bases, in that order; junction bases with no gene match: 7. The CDR3 consists of 16 residues. The CDR3 region has the DNA TGTGCCAGCAGTTTACCGCTAGCGGGAGGGTATCACGAGCAGTACTTC. Translation: CASSLPLAGGYHEQYF.

DNA for the CDR3: TGTGCCAGCAGCAAAGTGGGGGACAGGGGTCCTAACACTGAAGCTTTCTTT. As protein: CASSKVGDRGPNTEAFF. V usage is TRBV21-1 and J usage is TRBJ1-1; the table's D call, TRBD1, was not checked against the DNA. TRBV21-1 is a documented pseudogene. This CDR3 comprises 17 residues.

The chain combines TRBV6-5 with TRBJ2-2; D unclear. CDR3 length equals 16 residues. Trimming left V 0 bases short and J 5 bases short, with 13 bases between. CDR1 is MNHEY and CDR2 is SVGAGI in the germline V gene. CDR3 sequence reads: CASSYSTSSITGELFF. Written as DNA, the CDR3 is TGTGCCAGCAGTTACTCGACCAGTTCCATTACCGGGGAGCTGTTTTTT.

The J gene is TRBJ2-1, the V gene TRBV9; 10 positions match TRBD2. V shed 4 bases, J shed 5 bases, and the junction held 6 bases outside the gene matches. This CDR3 has 15 amino acids. Per germline, CDR1 SGDLS and CDR2 YYNGEE. The CDR3 here is CASSTTSGAHNEQFF. The CDR3, as DNA: TGTGCCAGCAGCACCACTAGCGGGGCTCACAATGAGCAGTTCTTC.

DNA of the CDR3: TGTGCCAGTAGTATGTTACTAGCGGGAGGTTGGCAGTTCTTC. Protein product: CASSMLLAGGWQFF. This chain links TRBV19 with TRBJ2-1, with 12 nucleotides matching TRBD2. The V gene end was trimmed by 3 bases and the J gene end by 12 bases; junction bases not matched to a gene: 6. The CDR3 covers 14 residues. Germline CDR1 and CDR2: LNHDA and SQIVND (reference sequence). The whole variable domain, remainder taken from reference TRBV19 and TRBJ2-1, is DGGITQSPKYLFRKEGQNVTLSCEQNLNHDAMYWYRQDPGQGLRLIYYSQIVNDFQKGDIAEGYSVSREKKESFPLTVTSAQKNPTAFYLCASSMLLAGGWQFFGPGTRLTVL.